Below, one TCR beta chain is given with its context. The target antigen is unknown. Library preparation (for TCRbeta) was performed with unique molecular identifiers. TCRdb independently ran MiXCR on the PCR reads; one entry per CDR3 protein. Of approximately 210,000 distinct CDR3 sequences in the sample, approximately 15% were seen once. The data were taken from a study of T-cell reconstitution after alpha-beta-depleted transplantation in children. Study observations and caveats: Most T-cell counts and diversity one year after the transplant came from T cells that were newly produced. Reportedly, roughly two months post-transplant, alpha-beta T cells arose from several hundred expanded graft clones. TCRbeta diversity was high at day 60 in some patients (a result of surviving recipient T cells and thymic progenitors).

Germline V gene data show CDR1 as KGHDR and CDR2 as SFDVKD. The ends were cut back, 1 base at V and 5 bases at J, with 12 bases in the middle. The CDR3 is made up of 15 amino acids. The TCR comes from a male patient between 2 and 15 years old who had a stem cell transplant for acute lymphoblastic leukemia, so the T cells may come from the graft donor. This material consisted of PBMCs, mostly from graft donor cells, taken 360 days after TCRalphabeta/CD19-depleted stem cell transplant. V usage is TRBV24-1 and J usage is TRBJ2-3, with D unclear. CDR3 sequence (DNA): TGTGCCACCAGTGATTTTGCGCCCTTTGGAGATACGCAGTATTTT. As protein: CATSDFAPFGDTQYF.